Sequencing of this T cell receptor (beta chain) was carried out in a study of tumor and adjacent non-tumor tissue in lung cancer. Turning to the study itself: On average, productive TCRbeta reads reached a few million per sample. Notes on the study in general: In normal lung, the top 100 clones were significantly more dominant than in tumor. Tumor TCR diversity, when higher, was linked to shorter survival.

The template was RNA from unsorted bulk tissue. Trimming at V came to 3 bases and at J to 6 bases, leaving 12 bases not matched to a gene. Germline V CDR1 and CDR2: GTSNPN, SVGIG (reference sequence). The CDR3 length is 15 residues. The library came from three nested PCR rounds adapted from ARM-PCR protocols. TCRdb ran MiXCR on the multiplex PCR reads and lists one entry per CDR3 protein. Counted here are 77,000 or so distinct CDR3 sequences, over 70% occurring once; the ten biggest clones make up approximately 12%. This clonotype has ten or more counts. The antigen remains undetermined. The chain recombines TRBV30 with TRBJ2-7, with TRBD1 matching 9 bases. Sequencing was carried out using lung tumor tissue. The origin of this receptor is a woman between 45 and 60 years old with non-small cell lung cancer. The CDR3 DNA reads as TGTGCCTGGAGCCGAGGACAGGGGTGGTCGGGCGAGCAGTACTTC. Encoded protein: CAWSRGQGWSGEQYF.